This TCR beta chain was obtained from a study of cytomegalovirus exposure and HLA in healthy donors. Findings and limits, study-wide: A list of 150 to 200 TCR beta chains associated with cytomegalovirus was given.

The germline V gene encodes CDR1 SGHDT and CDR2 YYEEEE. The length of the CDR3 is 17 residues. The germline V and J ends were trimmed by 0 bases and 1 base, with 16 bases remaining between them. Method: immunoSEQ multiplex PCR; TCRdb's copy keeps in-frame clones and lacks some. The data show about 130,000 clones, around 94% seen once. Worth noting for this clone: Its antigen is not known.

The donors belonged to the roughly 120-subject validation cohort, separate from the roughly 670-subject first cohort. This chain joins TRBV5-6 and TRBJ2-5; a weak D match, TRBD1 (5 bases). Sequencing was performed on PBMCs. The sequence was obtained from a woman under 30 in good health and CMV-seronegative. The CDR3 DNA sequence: TGTGCCAGCAGCTTGGAGCCGGACATATCAATCCAAGAGACCCAGTACTTC. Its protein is CASSLEPDISIQETQYF. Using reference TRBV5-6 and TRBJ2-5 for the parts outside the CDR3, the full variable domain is DAGVTQSPTHLIKTRGQQVTLRCSPKSGHDTVSWYQQALGQGPQFIFQYYEEEERQRGNFPDRFSGHQFPNYSSELNVNALLLGDSALYLCASSLEPDISIQETQYFGPGTRLLVL.